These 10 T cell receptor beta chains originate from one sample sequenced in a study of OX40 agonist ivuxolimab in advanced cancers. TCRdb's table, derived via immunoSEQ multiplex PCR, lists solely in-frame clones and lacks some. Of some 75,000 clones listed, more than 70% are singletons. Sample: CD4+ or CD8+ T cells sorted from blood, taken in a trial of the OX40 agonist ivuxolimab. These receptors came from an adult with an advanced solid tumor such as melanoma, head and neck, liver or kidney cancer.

The CDR3, as DNA: TGTGCCAGCAGCCCCCAGGGGTCTGGGGCCGATGAGCAGTTCTTC. This codes for CASSPQGSGADEQFF. The V gene is TRBV7-6, the J gene TRBJ2-1; D is possibly TRBD1 (6 bases). The CDR3 sequence is 15 residues long. The germline V and J ends were trimmed by 5 bases and 8 bases, with 19 bases remaining between them. The germline V gene has CDR1 SGHVS and CDR2 FNYEAQ.

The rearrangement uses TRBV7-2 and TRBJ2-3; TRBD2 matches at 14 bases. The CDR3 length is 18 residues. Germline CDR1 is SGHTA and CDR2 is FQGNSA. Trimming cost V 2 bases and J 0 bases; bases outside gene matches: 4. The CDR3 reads CASSLRLAGGFSTDTQYF. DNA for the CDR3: TGTGCCAGCAGCTTACGACTAGCGGGGGGGTTTAGCACAGATACGCAGTATTTT.

The CDR3 sequence: CASSVDPTGGDGYTF. In nucleotides, the CDR3 is TGTGCCAGCAGCGTAGATCCGACAGGGGGCGATGGCTACACCTTC. The genes are TRBV9 and TRBJ1-2; TRBD1 aligns across 10 bases. With V trimmed by 0 bases and J by 6 bases, 5 bases remained unmatched. In germline, CDR1 is SGDLS, CDR2 YYNGEE. The CDR3 has 15 amino acids.

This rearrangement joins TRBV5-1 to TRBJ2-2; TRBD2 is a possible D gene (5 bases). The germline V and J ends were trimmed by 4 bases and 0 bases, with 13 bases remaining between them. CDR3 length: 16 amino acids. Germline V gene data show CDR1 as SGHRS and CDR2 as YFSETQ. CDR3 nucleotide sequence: TGCGCCAGCAGCCCTGGACTCAACCCGAACACCGGGGAGCTGTTTTTT. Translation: CASSPGLNPNTGELFF.

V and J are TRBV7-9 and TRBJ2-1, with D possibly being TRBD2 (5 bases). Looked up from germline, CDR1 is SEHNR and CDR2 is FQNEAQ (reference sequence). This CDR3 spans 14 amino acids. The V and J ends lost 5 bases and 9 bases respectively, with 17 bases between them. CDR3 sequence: CASSPITSLAEQFF. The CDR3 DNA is TGTGCCAGCAGCCCAATAACTAGTCTCGCTGAGCAGTTCTTC.

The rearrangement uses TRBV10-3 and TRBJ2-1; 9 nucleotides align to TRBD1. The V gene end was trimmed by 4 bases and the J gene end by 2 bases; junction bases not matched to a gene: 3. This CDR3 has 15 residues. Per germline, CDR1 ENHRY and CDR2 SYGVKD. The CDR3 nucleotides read TGTGCCATCAGTGTGGGACAGGGCGCCTACAATGAGCAGTTCTTC. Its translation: CAISVGQGAYNEQFF.

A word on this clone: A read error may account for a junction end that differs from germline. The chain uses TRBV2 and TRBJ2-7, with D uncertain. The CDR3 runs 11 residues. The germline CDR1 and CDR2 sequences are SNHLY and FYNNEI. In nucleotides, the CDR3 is TGTGCCAGCAATGAAGGCTACGAGCAGTACTTC. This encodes CASNEGYEQYF.

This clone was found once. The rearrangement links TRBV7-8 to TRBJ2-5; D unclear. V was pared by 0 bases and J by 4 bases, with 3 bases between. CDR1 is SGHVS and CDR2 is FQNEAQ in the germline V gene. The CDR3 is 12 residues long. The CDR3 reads CASSLARETQYF. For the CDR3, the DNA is TGTGCCAGCAGCTTAGCGCGAGAGACCCAGTACTTC.

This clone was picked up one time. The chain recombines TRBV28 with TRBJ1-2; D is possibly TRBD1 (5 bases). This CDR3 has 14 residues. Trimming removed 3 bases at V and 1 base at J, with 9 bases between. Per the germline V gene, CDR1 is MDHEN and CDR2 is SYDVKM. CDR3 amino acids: CASSFPGSNYGYTF. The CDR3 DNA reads TGTGCCAGCAGTTTTCCAGGGAGTAACTATGGCTACACCTTC.

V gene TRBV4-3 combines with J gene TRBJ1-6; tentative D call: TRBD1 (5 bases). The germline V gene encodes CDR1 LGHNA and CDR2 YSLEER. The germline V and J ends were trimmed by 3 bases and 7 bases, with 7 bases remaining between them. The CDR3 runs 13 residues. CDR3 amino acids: CASSQEGNSPLHF. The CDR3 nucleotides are TGCGCCAGCAGCCAGGAGGGGAATTCACCCCTCCACTTT.